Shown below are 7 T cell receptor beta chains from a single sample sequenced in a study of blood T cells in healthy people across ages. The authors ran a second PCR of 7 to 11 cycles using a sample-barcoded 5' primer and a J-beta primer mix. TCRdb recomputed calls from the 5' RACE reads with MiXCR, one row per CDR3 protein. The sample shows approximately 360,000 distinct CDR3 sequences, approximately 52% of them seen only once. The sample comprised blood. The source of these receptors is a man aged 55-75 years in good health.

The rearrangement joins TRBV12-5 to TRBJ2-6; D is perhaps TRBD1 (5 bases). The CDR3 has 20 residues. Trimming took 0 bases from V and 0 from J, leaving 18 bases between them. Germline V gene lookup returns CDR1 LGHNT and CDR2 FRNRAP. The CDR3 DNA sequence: TGTGCTAGTGGTTTGGTACGGTGGGGCAGCGAAGGCTCTGGGGCCAACGTCCTGACTTTC. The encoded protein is CASGLVRWGSEGSGANVLTF.

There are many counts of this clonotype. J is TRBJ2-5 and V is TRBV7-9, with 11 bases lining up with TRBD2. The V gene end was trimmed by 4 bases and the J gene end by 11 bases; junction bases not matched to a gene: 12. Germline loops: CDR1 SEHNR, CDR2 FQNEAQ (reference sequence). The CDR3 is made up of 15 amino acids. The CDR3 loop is CASSSRPLAGEEQYF. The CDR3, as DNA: TGTGCCAGCAGCTCGAGGCCACTAGCGGGAGAAGAGCAGTACTTC.

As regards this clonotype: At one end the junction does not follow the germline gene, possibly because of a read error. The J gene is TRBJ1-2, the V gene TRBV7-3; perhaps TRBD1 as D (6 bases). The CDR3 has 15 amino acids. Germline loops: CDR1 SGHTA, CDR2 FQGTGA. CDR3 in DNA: TGCGCCAGCAGCCCTGTTCCAGGGGCTAACTATGGCTACACCTTC. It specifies CASSPVPGANYGYTF. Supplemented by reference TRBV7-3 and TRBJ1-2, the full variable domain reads GAGVSQTPSNKVTEKGKYVELRCDPISGHTALYWYRQSLGQGPEFLIYFQGTGAADDSGLPNDRFFAVRPEGSVSTLKIQRTERGDSAVYLCASSPVPGANYGYTFGSGTRLTVV.

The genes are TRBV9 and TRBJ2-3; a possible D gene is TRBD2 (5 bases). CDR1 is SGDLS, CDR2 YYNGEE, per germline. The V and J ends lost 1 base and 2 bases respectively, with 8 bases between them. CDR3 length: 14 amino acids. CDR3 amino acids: CASSVRAATDTQYF. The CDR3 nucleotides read TGTGCCAGCAGCGTAAGAGCGGCCACAGATACGCAGTATTTT.

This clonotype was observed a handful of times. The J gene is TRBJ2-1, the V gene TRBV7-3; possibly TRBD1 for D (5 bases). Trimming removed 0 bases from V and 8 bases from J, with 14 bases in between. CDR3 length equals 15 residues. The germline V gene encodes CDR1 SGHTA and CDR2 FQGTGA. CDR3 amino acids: CASSLTPTRRDEQFF. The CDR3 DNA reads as TGTGCCAGCAGCTTAACTCCGACTCGCAGGGATGAGCAGTTCTTC.

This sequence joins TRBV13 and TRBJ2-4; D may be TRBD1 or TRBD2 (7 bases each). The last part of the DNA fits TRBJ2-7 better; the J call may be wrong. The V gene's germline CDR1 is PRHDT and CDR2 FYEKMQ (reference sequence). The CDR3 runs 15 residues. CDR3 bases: TGTGCCAGCAGCCCCCAGACAGGGCGGGGGCACGAGCAGTACTTC. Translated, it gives CASSPQTGRGHEQYF.

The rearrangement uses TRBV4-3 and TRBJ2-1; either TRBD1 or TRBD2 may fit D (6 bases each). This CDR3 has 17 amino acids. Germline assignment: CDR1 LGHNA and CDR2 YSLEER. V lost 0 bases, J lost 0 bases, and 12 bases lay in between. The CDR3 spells CASSQEPGASSYNEQFF. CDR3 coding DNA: TGCGCCAGCAGCCAAGAACCGGGGGCCAGCTCCTACAATGAGCAGTTCTTC.